The 14 T cell receptor beta chains given below trace back to one sample, sequenced in a study of cytomegalovirus exposure and HLA in healthy donors. Amplification used 60 Vbeta primers and 13 Jbeta primers. TCRdb's copy holds only in-frame clones and misses some; the assay was immunoSEQ multiplex PCR. The data hold roughly 130,000 clones, with about 82% observed a single time. The sequenced sample consisted of PBMCs. These receptors came from a boy aged 10-17 years in good health and CMV-seronegative.

This sequence joins TRBV7-2 and TRBJ2-1; D unclear. The germline gives CDR1 SGHTA, CDR2 FQGNSA. The CDR3 covers 12 residues. Trimming shortened V by 5 bases and J by 9 bases, and 11 bases separated the two germline ends. CDR3 coding DNA: TGTGCCAGCAGCAAAGACATCGGTGAGCAGTTCTTC. Its protein product is CASSKDIGEQFF.

The chain recombines TRBV30 with TRBJ2-1; 9 bases align to TRBD2. CDR3 size: 14 residues. J gave up 8 bases and V 3 bases, and 8 bases lay outside the gene matches. The germline V gene encodes CDR1 GTSNPN and CDR2 SVGIG (reference sequence). The CDR3 loop is CAWRNSGSGYEQFF. Written as DNA, the CDR3 is TGTGCCTGGAGGAATAGCGGGAGTGGCTATGAGCAGTTCTTC.

V gene TRBV30 combines with J gene TRBJ1-1; the match to TRBD1 covers 8 bases. Germline values: CDR1 GTSNPN, CDR2 SVGIG (reference sequence). The CDR3 covers 15 residues. Losses at the gene ends were 3 bases for V and 6 bases for J; bases not matched to a gene: 12. In DNA form, the CDR3 reads TGTGCCTGGAGGAAGTACCGGACAGGGAAGGCTGAAGCTTTCTTT. Translated, it gives CAWRKYRTGKAEAFF.

The chain carries TRBV6-1 and TRBJ2-7; 10 positions agree with TRBD2. Germline CDR1 MNHNS, CDR2 SASEGT. CDR3 length equals 14 residues. V shed 7 bases, J shed 5 bases, and the junction held 8 bases outside the gene matches. CDR3 DNA sequence: TGTGCCAGCATAAAGGGACTAGCGATGAACGAGCAGTACTTC. This translates into CASIKGLAMNEQYF.

This chain uses TRBV2 with TRBJ2-5; D is uncertain. Germline V gene lookup returns CDR1 SNHLY and CDR2 FYNNEI. CDR3 length equals 11 residues. V was pared by 4 bases and J by 4 bases, with 4 bases between. The chain's CDR3 is CASSAGETQYF. The CDR3 region has the DNA TGTGCCAGCAGTGCCGGAGAGACCCAGTACTTC.

The V and J genes are TRBV14 and TRBJ2-7; the D gene is possibly TRBD1 (7 bases). Trimming took 1 base from V and 7 from J, leaving 11 bases between them. CDR3 length: 13 amino acids. Germline V CDR1 and CDR2: SGHDN, FVKESK. This chain's CDR3 is CASSQGGDSEQYF. The CDR3 DNA sequence: TGTGCCAGCAGCCAAGGCGGGGACAGTGAGCAGTACTTC.

The CDR3 DNA reads TGTGCCAGCACCCGGAGTAAAAACGGGGAGCTGTTTTTT. This translates into CASTRSKNGELFF. The rearrangement links TRBV6-6 to TRBJ2-2; no firm D call. Germline values: CDR1 MNHNY, CDR2 SVGAGI (reference sequence). Trimming stripped 7 bases from V and 7 bases from J, with 13 bases between. The CDR3 runs to 13 residues.

This clone was counted only a few times. V and J are TRBV4-1 and TRBJ1-5; D is uncertain. Trimming took 3 bases from V and 0 from J, leaving 6 bases between them. Germline V gene data show CDR1 as MGHRA and CDR2 as YSYEKL. This CDR3 comprises 14 residues. The DNA for the CDR3 is TGCGCCAGCAGCCACACCTATAGCAATCAGCCCCAGCATTTT. Amino acids: CASSHTYSNQPQHF.

The chain links TRBV6-5 to TRBJ2-2; 9 bases match TRBD2. The germline CDR1 and CDR2 sequences are MNHEY and SVGAGI. V was clipped by 6 bases and J by 7 bases; unmatched bases: 6. CDR3 length equals 14 residues. The CDR3 loop is CASSPGLAYGELFF. CDR3 in DNA: TGTGCCAGCAGCCCGGGACTAGCATACGGGGAGCTGTTTTTT.

There are a few counts of this clone. The J gene is TRBJ2-3, the V gene TRBV23-1, with 14 bases matching TRBD2. TRBV23-1 is filed as an ORF, its function uncertain. The CDR3 is 19 residues long. With 3 bases clipped from V and 4 bases from J, the junction kept 12 bases outside the gene matches. CDR3 region: CASSHTKTGLAGDPDTQYF. As DNA, the CDR3 is TGCGCCAGCAGTCACACCAAAACGGGACTAGCGGGAGACCCAGATACGCAGTATTTT.

The rearrangement uses TRBV7-9 and TRBJ2-7, with 7 bases fitting TRBD1. The germline CDR1 and CDR2 sequences are SEHNR and FQNEAQ (reference sequence). Trimming cost V 1 base and J 7 bases; bases outside gene matches: 4. This CDR3 region has 13 residues. Written as DNA, the CDR3 is TGTGCCAGCAGCTTAGAGGGGGCGAGGGAGCAGTACTTC. Amino acids: CASSLEGAREQYF.

The rearrangement links TRBV6-1 to TRBJ2-7, with 8 bases that match TRBD2. Trimming took 6 bases from V and 1 from J; bases not matched to a gene: 5. The CDR3 length is 14 residues. Germline V gives CDR1 MNHNS, CDR2 SASEGT. The CDR3 nucleotides read TGTGCCAGCAGAGATCTAGCGGGTTCCTACGAGCAGTACTTC. Amino acid sequence: CASRDLAGSYEQYF.

The V and J genes are TRBV2 and TRBJ1-1; tentative D call: TRBD1 (5 bases). Trimming removed 6 bases from V and 1 base from J, with 18 bases in between. Germline V gene sequence: CDR1 SNHLY, CDR2 FYNNEI. The CDR3 is made up of 16 amino acids. Written as DNA, the CDR3 is TGTGCCAGCAGCCTTTTGGGGGGGGGAGCGAACACTGAAGCTTTCTTT. Amino acids: CASSLLGGGANTEAFF. Variable domain in full (rest from reference TRBV2 and TRBJ1-1): EPEVTQTPSHQVTQMGQEVILRCVPISNHLYFYWYRQILGQKVEFLVSFYNNEISEKSEIFDDQFSVERPDGSNFTLKIRSTKLEDSAMYFCASSLLGGGANTEAFFGQGTRLTVV.

The V call is TRBV7-8, the J call TRBJ2-2; D not certain. Germline V gene lookup returns CDR1 SGHVS and CDR2 FQNEAQ. V shed 1 base and J shed 10 bases, with 4 bases lying between them. The CDR3 runs 11 residues. This CDR3 is CASSLELELFF. In DNA form, the CDR3 reads TGTGCCAGCAGCTTAGAACTGGAGCTGTTTTTT. Based on the CDR3 plus reference TRBV7-8 and TRBJ2-2, the full variable domain is GAGVSQSPRYKVAKRGQDVALRCDPISGHVSLFWYQQALGQGPEFLTYFQNEAQLDKSGLPSDRFFAERPEGSVSTLKIQRTQQEDSAVYLCASSLELELFFGEGSRLTVL.